Shown below are 21 T cell receptor beta chains from a single sample sequenced in a study of post-analysis software for immune sequencing data. The study's findings and limits: Controls had lower frequencies than patients of 4 or 5 TRBV segments, which included TRBV5-6, TRBV5-1 and TRBV20-1.

These receptors' antigens are unknown. The TCR beta cDNA libraries contained unique molecular identifiers. TCRdb reanalysed the PCR reads using MiXCR and keeps one entry per CDR3 protein. There are hundreds of thousands of distinct CDR3 sequences in the sample; under 70% occur only once, and about 4.8% lies in the top ten. The sequenced sample was blood. Receptors originate from a girl aged 10-17 years with multiple sclerosis.

The DNA of the CDR3 is TGTGCCAGCAGGCCGGGGAGCGGGGGGTCCTACGAGCAGTACTTC. This codes for CASRPGSGGSYEQYF. The V gene is TRBV28, the J gene TRBJ2-7; the match to TRBD2 covers 9 bases. Trimming at V came to 6 bases and at J to 1 base, leaving 7 bases not matched to a gene. Looked up from germline, CDR1 is MDHEN and CDR2 is SYDVKM. This CDR3 is 15 amino acids long.

V gene TRBV5-1 combines with J gene TRBJ2-5; the D is unclear. Trimming pared 4 bases from V and 1 base from J, leaving 11 bases between. The CDR3 has 14 amino acids. Germline loops: CDR1 SGHRS, CDR2 YFSETQ. CDR3 sequence (DNA): TGCGCCAGCAGCCACAGTTCCTCCCAAGAGACCCAGTACTTC. Its protein is CASSHSSSQETQYF.

This sequence joins TRBV20-1 and TRBJ2-7, with 11 bases matching TRBD2. The assigned J gene may be wrong: the sequence end matches TRBJ2-5 better. The V gene's germline CDR1 is DFQATT and CDR2 SNEGSKA (reference sequence). This CDR3 is built from 16 residues. The CDR3 here is CSARHWISGGAETQYF. The CDR3, as DNA: TGCAGTGCTAGACATTGGATTAGCGGGGGGGCAGAGACCCAGTACTTC.

This clonotype has a handful of counts. The rearrangement uses TRBV20-1 and TRBJ2-7; the D call may be TRBD1 or TRBD2 (5 bases each). Per the germline V gene, CDR1 is DFQATT and CDR2 is SNEGSKA (reference sequence). The CDR3 is made up of 17 amino acids. V lost 1 base and J 2 bases, leaving 21 bases between the germline ends. CDR3 in DNA: TGCAGTGCTAGAGCGTGGAAGGATGGGGCCGGGGCCTACGAGCAGTACTTC. Translated: CSARAWKDGAGAYEQYF.

This clonotype turned up a few times. In DNA form, the CDR3 reads TGTGCCATAAGGGACTTTAGCAATGAGCAGTTCTTC. Translated: CAIRDFSNEQFF. This chain joins TRBV10-3 and TRBJ2-1, with TRBD2 as a possible D gene (6 bases). From germline, CDR1 is ENHRY and CDR2 SYGVKD. V shed 9 bases and J shed 6 bases, with 12 bases lying between them. This CDR3 spans 12 amino acids.

Details on this clonotype: At one end, the junction sequence differs from germline, possibly due to a read error. The chain uses TRBV29-1 and TRBJ2-3, with D perhaps TRBD1 or TRBD2 (5 bases each). CDR3 length: 15 residues. Germline V gene lookup returns CDR1 SQVTM and CDR2 ANQGSEA. CDR3 in amino acids: CRVARKGPRGDTQYF. The CDR3 DNA sequence: TGCAGGGTTGCTAGGAAGGGACCTCGAGGGGATACGCAGTATTTT.

CDR3: CASSFTTVSTDTQYF. The CDR3 nucleotides read TGTGCCAGCAGCTTTACGACAGTGAGCACAGATACGCAGTATTTT. The rearrangement joins TRBV7-9 to TRBJ2-3; D might be TRBD1 (5 bases). Germline V gives CDR1 SEHNR, CDR2 FQNEAQ (reference sequence). This CDR3 is built from 15 residues. Trimming took 3 bases from V and 0 from J, leaving 10 bases between them.

This clonotype appeared a few times. The chain recombines TRBV29-1 with TRBJ2-1, with TRBD1 matching 10 bases. Per germline, CDR1 SQVTM and CDR2 ANQGSEA. The CDR3 has 13 amino acids. V shed 7 bases, J shed 4 bases, and the junction held 4 bases outside the gene matches. The CDR3, as DNA: TGCAGCGGAAAGGGACAGGGGTACAATGAGCAGTTCTTC. As protein: CSGKGQGYNEQFF.

This clonotype was found once. The chain links TRBV7-3 to TRBJ2-1, with D unresolved. The germline CDR1 and CDR2 sequences are SGHTA and FQGTGA. This CDR3 region has 16 residues. The V end was cut by 4 bases, the J end by 0 bases, with 13 bases between. CDR3 region: CASSSPDGYSYNEQFF. The CDR3 nucleotides read TGTGCCAGCAGCTCCCCGGACGGGTACTCCTACAATGAGCAGTTCTTC. Together with reference TRBV7-3 and TRBJ2-1, the CDR3 gives the full variable domain: GAGVSQTPSNKVTEKGKYVELRCDPISGHTALYWYRQSLGQGPEFLIYFQGTGAADDSGLPNDRFFAVRPEGSVSTLKIQRTERGDSAVYLCASSSPDGYSYNEQFFGPGTRLTVL.

This clonotype appeared a few times. This sequence joins TRBV11-2 and TRBJ2-7; unclear D gene. V was pared by 2 bases and J by 5 bases, with 7 bases between. This CDR3 is 12 amino acids long. Germline values: CDR1 SGHAT, CDR2 FQNNGV. CDR3 coding DNA: TGTGCCAGCAGCTTACTGGGTCACGAGCAGTACTTC. Its protein is CASSLLGHEQYF.

The table lists this clonotype with a few counts. This sequence joins TRBV28 and TRBJ2-5; a possible D gene is TRBD1 (5 bases). The V and J ends lost 8 bases and 0 bases respectively, with 19 bases between them. The CDR3 covers 16 residues. Germline CDR1 is MDHEN and CDR2 is SYDVKM. In DNA form, the CDR3 reads TGTGCCAGCCGAAATTACAGGCGAACCCACCAAGAGACCCAGTACTTC. Translated: CASRNYRRTHQETQYF.

The chain carries TRBV20-1 and TRBJ2-5, with 9 positions matching TRBD2. The J call may be mistaken, given a closer DNA end match to TRBJ2-7. This CDR3 is built from 15 residues. Looked up from germline, CDR1 is DFQATT and CDR2 is SNEGSKA (reference sequence). The CDR3 loop is CSARVLASGVGEQYF. DNA for the CDR3: TGCAGTGCTAGAGTTTTGGCTAGCGGGGTAGGCGAGCAGTACTTC.

The rearrangement links TRBV10-1 to TRBJ2-5; 12 bases fit TRBD2. The assigned J gene may be wrong: the sequence end matches TRBJ2-7 better. Germline CDR1 WNHNN, CDR2 SYGVQD (reference sequence). CDR3 length equals 17 residues. CDR3 sequence (DNA): TGCGCCAGCAATTGTAGACTAGCGGGAGAGATGTCCTACGAGCAGTACTTC. It is translated as CASNCRLAGEMSYEQYF.

The rearrangement uses TRBV5-1 and TRBJ2-1; D might be TRBD1 (6 bases). The germline gives CDR1 SGHRS, CDR2 YFSETQ. The V end lost 0 bases, the J end lost 8 bases, and 9 bases lay between the germline ends. This CDR3 spans 13 amino acids. The CDR3 DNA sequence: TGCGCCAGCAGCTTGGGACAGGTGGATGAGCAGTTCTTC. It is translated as CASSLGQVDEQFF.

The chain has TRBV29-1 and TRBJ2-7, with D tentatively TRBD1 or TRBD2 (5 bases each). The CDR3 extends over 15 amino acids. Germline CDR1 is SQVTM and CDR2 is ANQGSEA. V was shortened by 4 bases and J by 0 bases, with 16 bases between the two germline ends. Here the CDR3 DNA reads TGCAGCGTTGTTCTGAGGGGTGTTATCTCCTACGAGCAGTACTTC. Protein sequence: CSVVLRGVISYEQYF.

This clonotype was detected a few times. The CDR3 DNA is TGTGCCAGCAGTTACTCTCGGCGTTTCTATGGCTACACCTTC. Translating gives CASSYSRRFYGYTF. The V call is TRBV6-5, the J call TRBJ1-2; no firm D call. Germline CDR1 and CDR2: MNHEY and SVGAGI. The V end lost 0 bases, the J end lost 4 bases, and 9 bases lay between the germline ends. The CDR3 runs 14 residues.

J is TRBJ2-7 and V is TRBV5-1; TRBD1 is a possible D gene (5 bases). Looked up from germline, CDR1 is SGHRS and CDR2 is YFSETQ. This CDR3 comprises 14 residues. V lost 1 base and J 3 bases, leaving 11 bases between the germline ends. The CDR3 bases are TGCGCCAGCAGCTTGCAGGGCCTTGACTACGAGCAGTACTTC. Its protein product is CASSLQGLDYEQYF.

The chain recombines TRBV12-3 or TRBV12-4 with TRBJ2-3; D ambiguous. The length of the CDR3 is 16 residues. The V end lost 6 bases, the J end lost 3 bases, and 19 bases lay between the germline ends. DNA for the CDR3: TGTGCCAGCAGCCCTTCCGGGCCCGTGCTTACAGATACGCAGTATTTT. Translated: CASSPSGPVLTDTQYF.

Here the CDR3 reads CSAMIGAGSYEQYF. CDR3 in DNA: TGCAGTGCTATGATAGGGGCTGGGTCCTACGAGCAGTACTTC. The chain joins TRBV20-1 to TRBJ2-7; maybe TRBD1 (5 bases). Trimming cost V 4 bases and J 1 base, with 14 bases left between them. The CDR3 runs to 14 residues. Germline lookup yields CDR1 DFQATT and CDR2 SNEGSKA (reference sequence).

The chain carries TRBV20-1 and TRBJ1-4; D is uncertain. Trimming left V 6 bases short and J 0 bases short, with 11 bases between. The CDR3 loop spans 14 amino acids. In germline, CDR1 is DFQATT, CDR2 SNEGSKA (reference sequence). The CDR3 region is CSAPSDATNEKLFF. The CDR3 DNA sequence: TGCAGTGCCCCATCGGACGCAACTAATGAAAAACTGTTTTTT.

The chain uses TRBV6-5 and TRBJ1-1; D is possibly TRBD1 (5 bases). V shed 4 bases and J shed 4 bases, with 10 bases lying between them. This CDR3 contains 13 residues. CDR1 MNHEY and CDR2 SVGAGI come from the germline V gene. DNA for the CDR3: TGTGCCAGCAGTTTCAGGGAAAGCACTGAAGCTTTCTTT. It translates to CASSFRESTEAFF.